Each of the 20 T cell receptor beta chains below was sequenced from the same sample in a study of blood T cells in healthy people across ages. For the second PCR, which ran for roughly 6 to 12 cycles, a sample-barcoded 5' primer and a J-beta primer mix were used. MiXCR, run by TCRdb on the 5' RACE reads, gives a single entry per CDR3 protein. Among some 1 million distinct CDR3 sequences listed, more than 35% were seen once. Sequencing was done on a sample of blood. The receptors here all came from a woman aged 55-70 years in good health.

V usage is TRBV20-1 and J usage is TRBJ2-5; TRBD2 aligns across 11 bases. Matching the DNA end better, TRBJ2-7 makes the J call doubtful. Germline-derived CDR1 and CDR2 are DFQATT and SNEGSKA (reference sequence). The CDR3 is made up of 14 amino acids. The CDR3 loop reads CSAILAGGRDEQYF. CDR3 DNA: TGCAGTGCTATCCTAGCGGGAGGCCGGGACGAGCAGTACTTC.

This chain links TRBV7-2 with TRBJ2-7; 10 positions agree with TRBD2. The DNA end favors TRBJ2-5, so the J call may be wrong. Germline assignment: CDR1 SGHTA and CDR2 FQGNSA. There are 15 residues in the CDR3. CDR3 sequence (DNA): TGTGCCAGCAGCTTAGCGGGACTAGCGAAAGAGACCCAGTACTTC. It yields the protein CASSLAGLAKETQYF.

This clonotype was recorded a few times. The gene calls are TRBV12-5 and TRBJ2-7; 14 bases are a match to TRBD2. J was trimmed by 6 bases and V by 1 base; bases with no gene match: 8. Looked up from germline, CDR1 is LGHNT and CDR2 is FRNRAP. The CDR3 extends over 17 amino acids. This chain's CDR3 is CASGLGDRGLAGVEQYF. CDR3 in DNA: TGTGCTAGTGGTTTGGGGGACAGGGGACTAGCGGGAGTCGAGCAGTACTTC.

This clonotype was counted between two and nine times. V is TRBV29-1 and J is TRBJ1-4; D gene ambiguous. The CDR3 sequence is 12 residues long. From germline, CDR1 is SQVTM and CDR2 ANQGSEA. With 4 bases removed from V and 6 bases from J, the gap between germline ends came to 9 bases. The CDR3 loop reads CSVATGDEKLFF. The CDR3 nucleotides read TGCAGCGTTGCGACCGGGGATGAAAAACTGTTTTTT.

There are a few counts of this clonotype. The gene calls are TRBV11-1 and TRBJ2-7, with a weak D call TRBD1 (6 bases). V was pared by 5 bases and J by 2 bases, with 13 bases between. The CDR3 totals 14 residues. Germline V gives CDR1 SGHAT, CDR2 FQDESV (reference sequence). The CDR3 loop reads CASSVGGKTYEQYF. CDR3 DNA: TGTGCCAGCAGCGTAGGGGGTAAGACCTACGAGCAGTACTTC.

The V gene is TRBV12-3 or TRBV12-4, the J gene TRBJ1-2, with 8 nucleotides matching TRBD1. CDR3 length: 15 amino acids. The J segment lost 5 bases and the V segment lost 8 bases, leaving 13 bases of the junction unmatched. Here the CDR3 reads CASRPDRASSYGYTF. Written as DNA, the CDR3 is TGTGCCAGCCGACCGGACAGGGCCAGTAGTTATGGCTACACCTTC.

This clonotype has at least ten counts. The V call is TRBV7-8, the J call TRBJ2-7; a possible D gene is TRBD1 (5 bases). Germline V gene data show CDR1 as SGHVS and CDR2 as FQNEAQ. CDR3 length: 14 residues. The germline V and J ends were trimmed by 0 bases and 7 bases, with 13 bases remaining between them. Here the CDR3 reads CASSLADTLGEQYF. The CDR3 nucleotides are TGTGCCAGCAGCTTAGCGGACACCTTGGGGGAGCAGTACTTC. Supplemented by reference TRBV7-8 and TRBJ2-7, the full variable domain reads GAGVSQSPRYKVAKRGQDVALRCDPISGHVSLFWYQQALGQGPEFLTYFQNEAQLDKSGLPSDRFFAERPEGSVSTLKIQRTQQEDSAVYLCASSLADTLGEQYFGPGTRLTVT.

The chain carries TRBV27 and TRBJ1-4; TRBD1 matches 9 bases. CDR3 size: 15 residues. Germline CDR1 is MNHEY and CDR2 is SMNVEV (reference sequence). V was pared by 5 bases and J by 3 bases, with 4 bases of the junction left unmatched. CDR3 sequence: CASSPGQGPNEKLFF. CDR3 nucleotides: TGTGCCAGCAGTCCGGGACAGGGCCCTAATGAAAAACTGTTTTTT.

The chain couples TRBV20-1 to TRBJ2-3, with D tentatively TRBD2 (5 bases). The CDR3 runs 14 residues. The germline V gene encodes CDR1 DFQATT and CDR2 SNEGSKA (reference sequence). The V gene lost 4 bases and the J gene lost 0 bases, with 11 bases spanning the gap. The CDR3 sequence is CSANRRTSTDTQYF. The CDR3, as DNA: TGCAGTGCTAACAGAAGGACTAGCACAGATACGCAGTATTTT.

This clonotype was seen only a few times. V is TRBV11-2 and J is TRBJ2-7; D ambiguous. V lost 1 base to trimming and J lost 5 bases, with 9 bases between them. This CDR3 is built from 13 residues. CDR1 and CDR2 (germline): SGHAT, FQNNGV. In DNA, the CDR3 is TGTGCCAGCAGCTTAGGACCCGTGAACGAGCAGTACTTC. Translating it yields CASSLGPVNEQYF. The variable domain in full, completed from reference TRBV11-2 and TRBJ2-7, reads EAGVAQSPRYKIIEKRQSVAFWCNPISGHATLYWYQQILGQGPKLLIQFQNNGVVDDSQLPKDRFSAERLKGVDSTLKIQPAKLEDSAVYLCASSLGPVNEQYFGPGTRLTVT.

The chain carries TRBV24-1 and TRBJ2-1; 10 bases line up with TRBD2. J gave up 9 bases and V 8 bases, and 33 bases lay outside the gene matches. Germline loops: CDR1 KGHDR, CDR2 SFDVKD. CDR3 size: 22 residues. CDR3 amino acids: CATMGVLASGQCWTSGRGEQFF. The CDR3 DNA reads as TGTGCCACCATGGGAGTGTTAGCCTCTGGGCAGTGCTGGACTAGCGGCCGGGGTGAGCAGTTCTTC.

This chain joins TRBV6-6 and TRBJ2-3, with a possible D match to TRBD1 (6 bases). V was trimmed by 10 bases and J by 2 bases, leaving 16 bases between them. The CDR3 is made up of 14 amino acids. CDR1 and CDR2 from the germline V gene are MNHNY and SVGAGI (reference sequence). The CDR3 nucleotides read TGTGCCACCAGCAATGGGGGCAACACAGATACGCAGTATTTT. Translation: CATSNGGNTDTQYF.

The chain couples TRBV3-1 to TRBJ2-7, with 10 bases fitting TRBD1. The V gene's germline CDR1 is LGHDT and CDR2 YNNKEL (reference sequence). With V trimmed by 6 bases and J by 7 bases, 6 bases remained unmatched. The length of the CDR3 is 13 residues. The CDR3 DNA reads TGTGCCAGCAGTCTGACAGGGGGCGAAGAGCAGTACTTC. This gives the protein CASSLTGGEEQYF.

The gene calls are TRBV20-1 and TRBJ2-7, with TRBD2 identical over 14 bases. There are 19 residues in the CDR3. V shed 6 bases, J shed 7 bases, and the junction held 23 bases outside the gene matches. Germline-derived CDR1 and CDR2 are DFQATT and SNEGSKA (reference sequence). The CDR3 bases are TGCAGTGCCCAAGACAGGTTCATCGGGACTAGCGGGAGAACGGGGGAGCAGTACTTC. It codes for CSAQDRFIGTSGRTGEQYF.

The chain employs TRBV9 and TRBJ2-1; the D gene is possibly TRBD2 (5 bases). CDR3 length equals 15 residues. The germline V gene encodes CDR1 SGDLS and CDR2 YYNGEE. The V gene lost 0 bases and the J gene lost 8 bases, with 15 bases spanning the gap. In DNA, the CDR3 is TGTGCCAGCAGCGTAGGGGCGGGCTTCAAGGATGAGCAGTTCTTC. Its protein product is CASSVGAGFKDEQFF.

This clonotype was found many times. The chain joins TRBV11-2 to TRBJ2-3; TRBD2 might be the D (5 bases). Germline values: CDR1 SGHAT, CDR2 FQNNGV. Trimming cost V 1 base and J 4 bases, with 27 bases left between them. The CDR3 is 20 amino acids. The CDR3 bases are TGTGCCAGCAGCTTAGGAGAGACTATCCCCGTGAGCCGACATGCAGATACGCAGTATTTT. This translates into CASSLGETIPVSRHADTQYF.

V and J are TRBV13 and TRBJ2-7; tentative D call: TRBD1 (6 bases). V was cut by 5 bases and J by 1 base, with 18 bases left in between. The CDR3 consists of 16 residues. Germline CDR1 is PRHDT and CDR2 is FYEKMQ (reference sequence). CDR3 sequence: CASSPNEDRVSYEQYF. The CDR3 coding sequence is TGTGCCAGCAGCCCTAACGAGGACAGAGTATCCTACGAGCAGTACTTC. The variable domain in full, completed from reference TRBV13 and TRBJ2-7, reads AAGVIQSPRHLIKEKRETATLKCYPIPRHDTVYWYQQGPGQDPQFLISFYEKMQSDKGSIPDRFSAQQFSDYHSELNMSSLELGDSALYFCASSPNEDRVSYEQYFGPGTRLTVT.

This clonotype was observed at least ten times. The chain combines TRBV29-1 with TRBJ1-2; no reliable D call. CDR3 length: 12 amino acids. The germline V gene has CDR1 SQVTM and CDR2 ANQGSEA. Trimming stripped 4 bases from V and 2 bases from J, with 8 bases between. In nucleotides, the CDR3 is TGCAGCGTTGCGGGCGGGAACTATGGCTACACCTTC. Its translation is CSVAGGNYGYTF.

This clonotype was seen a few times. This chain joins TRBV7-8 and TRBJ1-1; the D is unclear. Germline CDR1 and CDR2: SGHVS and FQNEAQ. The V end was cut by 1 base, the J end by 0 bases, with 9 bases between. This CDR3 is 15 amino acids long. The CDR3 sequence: CASSLGLVMNTEAFF. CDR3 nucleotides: TGTGCCAGCAGCTTAGGTCTGGTCATGAACACTGAAGCTTTCTTT.

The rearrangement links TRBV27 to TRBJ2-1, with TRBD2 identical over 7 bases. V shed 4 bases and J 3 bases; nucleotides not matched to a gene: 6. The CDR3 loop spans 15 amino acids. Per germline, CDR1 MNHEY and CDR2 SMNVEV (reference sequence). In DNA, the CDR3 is TGTGCCAGCAGTTCGCTAGCGGAGCTCTACAATGAGCAGTTCTTC. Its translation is CASSSLAELYNEQFF.